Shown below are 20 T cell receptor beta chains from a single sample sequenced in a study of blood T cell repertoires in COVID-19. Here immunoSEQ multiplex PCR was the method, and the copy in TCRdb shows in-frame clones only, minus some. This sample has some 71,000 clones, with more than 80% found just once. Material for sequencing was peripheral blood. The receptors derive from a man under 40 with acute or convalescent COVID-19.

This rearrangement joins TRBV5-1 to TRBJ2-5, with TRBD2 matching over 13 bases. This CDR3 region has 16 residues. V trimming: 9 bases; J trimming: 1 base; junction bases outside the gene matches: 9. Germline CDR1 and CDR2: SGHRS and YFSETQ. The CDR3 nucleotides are TGCGCCACCCAACGGACTAGCGGGAGAGCCCAAGAGACCCAGTACTTC. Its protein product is CATQRTSGRAQETQYF.

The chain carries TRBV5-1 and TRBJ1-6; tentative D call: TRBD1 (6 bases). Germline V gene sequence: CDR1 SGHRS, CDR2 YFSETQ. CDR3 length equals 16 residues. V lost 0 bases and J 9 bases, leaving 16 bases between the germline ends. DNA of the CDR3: TGCGCCAGCAGCTTGGAGGGGAACAGGGTCGGTTCACCCCTCCACTTT. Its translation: CASSLEGNRVGSPLHF.

The CDR3 here is CASSVTASGYTF. The CDR3 nucleotides read TGTGCCAGTAGTGTGACGGCTAGCGGCTACACCTTC. The gene calls are TRBV19 and TRBJ1-2; D remains unclear. This CDR3 is built from 12 residues. Germline loops: CDR1 LNHDA, CDR2 SQIVND (reference sequence). The ends were cut back, 5 bases at V and 8 bases at J, with 12 bases in the middle.

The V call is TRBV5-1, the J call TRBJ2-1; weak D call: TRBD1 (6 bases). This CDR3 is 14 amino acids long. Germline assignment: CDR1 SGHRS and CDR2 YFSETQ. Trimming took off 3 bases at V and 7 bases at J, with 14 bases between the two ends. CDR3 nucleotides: TGCGCCAGCAGCTCCCCTACCAGGGGAAATGAGCAGTTCTTC. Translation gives CASSSPTRGNEQFF.

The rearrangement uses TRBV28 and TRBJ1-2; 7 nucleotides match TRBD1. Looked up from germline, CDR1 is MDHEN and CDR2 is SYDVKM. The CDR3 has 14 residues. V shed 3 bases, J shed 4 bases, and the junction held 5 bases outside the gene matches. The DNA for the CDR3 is TGTGCCAGCAGTTTTGTAGGGGGCTCCTATGGCTACACCTTC. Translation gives CASSFVGGSYGYTF.

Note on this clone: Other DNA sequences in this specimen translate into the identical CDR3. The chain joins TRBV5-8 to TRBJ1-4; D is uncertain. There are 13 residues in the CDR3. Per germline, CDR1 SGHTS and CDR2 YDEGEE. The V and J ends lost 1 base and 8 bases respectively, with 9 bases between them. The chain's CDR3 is CASSLIGGEKLFF. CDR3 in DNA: TGTGCCAGCAGCTTGATCGGAGGCGAAAAACTGTTTTTT.

CDR3 protein: CSVVTSGGLADTQYF. The DNA for the CDR3 is TGCAGCGTCGTAACTAGCGGGGGGTTAGCAGATACGCAGTATTTT. The chain has TRBV29-1 and TRBJ2-3, with 12 bases identical to TRBD2. Germline values: CDR1 SQVTM, CDR2 ANQGSEA. The CDR3 spans 15 residues. V lost 6 bases and J lost 4; bases outside the gene matches: 8.

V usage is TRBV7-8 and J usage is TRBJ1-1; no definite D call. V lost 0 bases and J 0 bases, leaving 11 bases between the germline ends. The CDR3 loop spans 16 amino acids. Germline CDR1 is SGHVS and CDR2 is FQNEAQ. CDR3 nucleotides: TGTGCCAGCAGCTTAGCATCCACAGTCATGAACACTGAAGCTTTCTTT. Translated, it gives CASSLASTVMNTEAFF.

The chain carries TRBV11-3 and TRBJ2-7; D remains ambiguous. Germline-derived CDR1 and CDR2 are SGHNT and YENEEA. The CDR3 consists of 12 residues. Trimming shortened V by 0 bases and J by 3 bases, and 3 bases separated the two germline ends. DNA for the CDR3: TGTGCCAGCAGCTTAGACAGCTACGAGCAGTACTTC. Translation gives CASSLDSYEQYF.

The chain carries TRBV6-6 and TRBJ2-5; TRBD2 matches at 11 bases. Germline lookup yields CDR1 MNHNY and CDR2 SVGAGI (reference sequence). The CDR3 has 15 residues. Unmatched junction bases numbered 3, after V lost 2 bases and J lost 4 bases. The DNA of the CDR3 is TGTGCCAGCAGTTACGACGGACTAGCGGGAGAGACCCAGTACTTC. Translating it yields CASSYDGLAGETQYF.

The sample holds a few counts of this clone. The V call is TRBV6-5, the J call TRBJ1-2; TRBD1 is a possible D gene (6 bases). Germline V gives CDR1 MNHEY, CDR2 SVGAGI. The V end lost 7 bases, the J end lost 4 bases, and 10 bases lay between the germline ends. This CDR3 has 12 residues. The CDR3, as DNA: TGTGCCAGCACTTTAGGGGGCTATGGCTACACCTTC. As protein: CASTLGGYGYTF.

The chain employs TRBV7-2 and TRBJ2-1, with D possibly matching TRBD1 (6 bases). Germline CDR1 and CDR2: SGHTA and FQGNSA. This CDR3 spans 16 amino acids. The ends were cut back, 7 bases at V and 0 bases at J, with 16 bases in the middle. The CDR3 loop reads CASIGHQTGSYNEQFF. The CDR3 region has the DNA TGTGCCAGCATCGGGCACCAGACAGGCTCCTACAATGAGCAGTTCTTC. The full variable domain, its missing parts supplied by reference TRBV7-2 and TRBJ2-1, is GAGVSQSPSNKVTEKGKDVELRCDPISGHTALYWYRQSLGQGLEFLIYFQGNSAPDKSGLPSDRFSAERTGGSVSTLTIQRTQQEDSAVYLCASIGHQTGSYNEQFFGPGTRLTVL.

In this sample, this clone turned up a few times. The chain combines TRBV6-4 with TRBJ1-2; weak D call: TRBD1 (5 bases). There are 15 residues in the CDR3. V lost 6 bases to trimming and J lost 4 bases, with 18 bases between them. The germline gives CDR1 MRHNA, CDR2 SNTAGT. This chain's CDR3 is CASSPGQSATYGYTF. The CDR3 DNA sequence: TGTGCCAGCAGCCCCGGACAATCAGCGACCTATGGCTACACCTTC.

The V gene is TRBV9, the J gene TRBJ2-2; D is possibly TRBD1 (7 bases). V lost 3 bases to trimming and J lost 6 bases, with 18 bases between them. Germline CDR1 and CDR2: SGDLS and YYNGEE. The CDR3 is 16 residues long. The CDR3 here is CASSAGGTASPGELFF. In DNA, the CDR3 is TGTGCCAGCAGCGCCGGCGGGACAGCTAGTCCCGGGGAGCTGTTTTTT.

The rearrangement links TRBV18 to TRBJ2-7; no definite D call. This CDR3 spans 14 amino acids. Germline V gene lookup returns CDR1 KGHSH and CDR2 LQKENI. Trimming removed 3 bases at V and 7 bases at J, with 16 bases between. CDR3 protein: CASSPMAPPGEQYV. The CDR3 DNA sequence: TGTGCCAGCTCACCGATGGCGCCCCCGGGTGAGCAGTACGTC.

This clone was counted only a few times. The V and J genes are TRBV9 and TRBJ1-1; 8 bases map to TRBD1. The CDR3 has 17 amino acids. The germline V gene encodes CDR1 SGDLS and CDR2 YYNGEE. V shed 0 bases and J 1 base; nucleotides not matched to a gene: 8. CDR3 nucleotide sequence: TGTGCCAGCAGCGTAGGGGGCAGGGGGCTGGGGAACACTGAAGCTTTCTTT. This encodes CASSVGGRGLGNTEAFF.

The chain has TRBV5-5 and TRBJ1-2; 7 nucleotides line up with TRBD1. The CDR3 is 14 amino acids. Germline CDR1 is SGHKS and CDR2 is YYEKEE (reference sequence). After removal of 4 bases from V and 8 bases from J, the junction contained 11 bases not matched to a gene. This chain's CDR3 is CASSRTGVGEGYTF. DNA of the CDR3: TGTGCCAGCAGCCGAACAGGGGTTGGAGAAGGCTACACCTTC.

The CDR3 DNA follows: TGTGCCAGCAACATACAGGACATTCAGTACTTC. It specifies CASNIQDIQYF. The V gene is TRBV2, the J gene TRBJ2-4; D is perhaps TRBD1 (5 bases). With 7 bases removed from V and 8 bases from J, the gap between germline ends came to 9 bases. Germline V CDR1 and CDR2: SNHLY, FYNNEI. This CDR3 spans 11 amino acids. Full variable domain (missing parts from reference TRBV2 and TRBJ2-4): EPEVTQTPSHQVTQMGQEVILRCVPISNHLYFYWYRQILGQKVEFLVSFYNNEISEKSEIFDDQFSVERPDGSNFTLKIRSTKLEDSAMYFCASNIQDIQYFGAGTRLSVL.

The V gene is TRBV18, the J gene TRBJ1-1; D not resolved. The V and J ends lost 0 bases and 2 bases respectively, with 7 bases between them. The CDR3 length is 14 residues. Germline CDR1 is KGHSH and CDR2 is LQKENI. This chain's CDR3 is CASSPPSVNTEAFF. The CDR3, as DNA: TGTGCCAGCTCACCACCGTCTGTTAACACTGAAGCTTTCTTT. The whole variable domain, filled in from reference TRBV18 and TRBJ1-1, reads NAGVMQNPRHLVRRRGQEARLRCSPMKGHSHVYWYRQLPEEGLKFMVYLQKENIIDESGMPKERFSAEFPKEGPSILRIQQVVRGDSAAYFCASSPPSVNTEAFFGQGTRLTVV.

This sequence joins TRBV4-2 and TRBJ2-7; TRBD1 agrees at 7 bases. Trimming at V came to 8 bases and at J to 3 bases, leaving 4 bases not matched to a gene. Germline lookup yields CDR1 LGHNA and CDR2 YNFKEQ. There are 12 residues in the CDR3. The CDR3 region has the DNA TGTGCCAGCGGGGACAGCGACTACGAGCAGTACTTC. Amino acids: CASGDSDYEQYF.